This TCR beta chain was observed in a study of patients and donors after allogeneic stem cell transplantation. Using its own MiXCR run on the RT-PCR reads, TCRdb lists one record per CDR3 protein. The repertoire holds about 960,000 distinct CDR3 sequences, with under 20% as singletons. CDR1 and CDR2 from the germline V gene are MNHEY and SVGAGI. The CDR3 has 15 residues. Unmatched junction bases numbered 2, after V lost 0 bases and J lost 3 bases. V is TRBV6-5 and J is TRBJ1-1, with TRBD1 matching over 9 bases. This TCR derives from a human donor who was either an allogeneic HSCT recipient or a stem cell or donor lymphocyte infusion donor (not recorded which). It is not recorded whose cells these are; they may come from a transplant donor. The sample comprised blood, either unsorted or a sorted T cell fraction (not recorded which). The CDR3: CASSYSWDRDTEAFF. The CDR3 DNA reads TGTGCCAGCAGTTACTCATGGGACAGGGACACTGAAGCTTTCTTT.